This T cell receptor (beta chain) was captured by sequencing in a study of T and B cells in COVID-19 patients (TCRdb year 2020). Regarding the research as a whole: Using TRB and IGH repertoire sequencing of peripheral blood, the study characterized adaptive immunity in COVID-19 patients who had active infection or had recovered. A recovered cohort included over 15 patients who provided roughly 20 samples, and most of these patients had mild to moderate COVID-19 treated on an outpatient basis. Median age was roughly 32 years in the recovered cohort versus under 70 years in the active-infection cohort. In the active-infection cohort, about 65% of the roughly 20 patients were critically ill and required mechanical ventilation or ECMO. Comorbidities linked to unfavorable COVID-19 outcome were present in about 90% of the roughly 20 patients in the active-infection cohort. The TCR and BCR sequence repository comprised over 35 patients and some 64 time points, with over 7 million TCR sequences analysed. Because samples were available both during active disease and after recovery, a couple of patients were counted in both the recovered and the active cohorts. Repertoire analyses used an age-matched reference group of under 40 healthy donors who were negative for COVID-19 antibodies as the comparison. As many as 9 follow-up blood samples were taken per patient, and some of the samples covered different disease stages within the same individual. Broad study findings and their caveats: During active COVID-19 the TRB repertoires were highly clonal, but at recovery diversity and richness rose above the levels seen in healthy donors. Blood samples from mildly ill patients during symptoms and early samples from severe cases were scarce. The size of the cohort was considered insufficient for assessing HLA contributions to COVID-19 susceptibility or severity. Prospective validation of the reported TCR clusters was stated to be required before clinical use. Specific T cell subsets (CD4+/Treg/CD8+) and sorted SARS-CoV-2-responsive or tetramer+ T cells had not yet been sequenced, and the corresponding sequencing experiments were ongoing. A total of approximately 2,000 exclusive TCR clusters, including 31 low-pGen clusters, were found in the recovered cohort. TRBV/TRBJ gene usage was reported as strongly skewed in patients with COVID-19.

Genomic DNA extracted from blood, in amounts of roughly 230-550 ng, served as the starting material for amplifying TRB repertoires. Worth noting for this clonotype: Its target antigen remains unknown. Qualities for individual bases were not recorded, and no much larger clone is one base off.

Ends trimmed: V by 7 bases, J by 3 bases; bases unmatched to a gene: 11. The CDR3 spans 16 residues, from the cysteine through the phenylalanine. The only DNA kept is the CDR3, 48 bases in frame from the first base. From the germline V gene, CDR1 is SGHRS and CDR2 is YFSETQ. TCRdb lists the instrument as Illumina MiSeq. Multiplex PCR with BIOMED2 TRB-A/B primer pools was used to amplify TRB rearrangements. Illumina-compatible adapters and 7-nucleotide sample barcodes were added to the amplicons in two consecutive PCRs. Phusion HS II polymerase was used for all library PCRs. The amplicons were purified from gel with the NucleoSpin Gel and PCR Clean-up kit, measured on Qubit, and then pooled at about 3.7 nM. Before Illumina next-generation sequencing, the quality of the amplicon pool was assessed on an Agilent 2100 Bioanalyzer. In the authors' own workflow: Annotation of TRB rearrangements was done in MiXCR 3.0.8 with the default MiXCR reference library. Non-productive reads and sequences with fewer than 2 reads were excluded, and each unique CDR3 nucleotide sequence counted as one clone. Clonality, diversity, richness and V-J gene usage were computed in R 3.5.1. GLIPH2 was used to cluster TCRs based on CDR3 similarity, and OLGA was used to calculate the generation probabilities. Only GLIPH2 clusters with at least four unique TCR clonotypes present in at least three individuals were retained. The public reads were reprocessed in TCRdb via fastp at Q25 and MiXCR, keeping in-frame beta chains. Each entry merges the rows of one CDR3 protein and shows their most common DNA and genes. These V and J calls originate from TCRdb's pipeline instead of the authors' own analysis. This sample is represented by around 10,000 distinct CDR3 sequences; around a third of them were singletons. The ten largest clones take up about 18% of the sample.

Material: blood. The receptor's source is a human donor with active COVID-19. The V gene is TRBV5-1 and the J gene is TRBJ1-4, and 8 bases in between align with TRBD1. The CDR3 corresponds to CASAGQGGGANEKLFF. DNA sequence: TGCGCCAGCGCAGGACAGGGAGGAGGAGCTAATGAAAAACTGTTTTTT.